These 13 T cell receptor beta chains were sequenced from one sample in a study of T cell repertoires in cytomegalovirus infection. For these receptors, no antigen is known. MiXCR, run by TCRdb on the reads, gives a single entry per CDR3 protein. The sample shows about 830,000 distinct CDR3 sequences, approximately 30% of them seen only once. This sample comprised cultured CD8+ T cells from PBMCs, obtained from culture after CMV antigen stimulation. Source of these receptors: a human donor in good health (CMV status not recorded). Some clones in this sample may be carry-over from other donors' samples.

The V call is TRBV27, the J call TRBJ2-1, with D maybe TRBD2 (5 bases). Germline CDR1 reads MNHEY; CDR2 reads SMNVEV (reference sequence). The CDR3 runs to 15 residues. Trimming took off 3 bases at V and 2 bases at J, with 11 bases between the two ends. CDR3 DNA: TGTGCCAGCAGTTTTGGTCACGGGGCCTACAATGAGCAGTTCTTC. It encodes CASSFGHGAYNEQFF.

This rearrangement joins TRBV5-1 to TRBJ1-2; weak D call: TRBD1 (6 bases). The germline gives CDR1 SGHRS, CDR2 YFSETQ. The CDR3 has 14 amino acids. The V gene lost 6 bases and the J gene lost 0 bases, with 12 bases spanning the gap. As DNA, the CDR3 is TGCGCCAGCACCCAGGGGCCCTCTAACTATGGCTACACCTTC. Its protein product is CASTQGPSNYGYTF.

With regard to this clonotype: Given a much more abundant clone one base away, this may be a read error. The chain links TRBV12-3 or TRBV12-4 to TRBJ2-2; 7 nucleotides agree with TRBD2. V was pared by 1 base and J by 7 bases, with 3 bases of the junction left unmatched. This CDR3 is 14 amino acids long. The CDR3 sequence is CASSLGEGVGELFF. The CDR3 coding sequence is TGTGCCAGCAGTTTAGGGGAGGGAGTCGGGGAGCTGTTTTTT.

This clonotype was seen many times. CDR3 protein: CASSQGKSASTGELFF. In nucleotides, the CDR3 is TGCGCCAGCAGCCAGGGCAAGAGCGCGTCCACCGGGGAGCTGTTTTTT. The chain joins TRBV4-1 to TRBJ2-2; D unresolved. The CDR3 runs to 16 residues. Trimming removed 3 bases at V and 4 bases at J, with 15 bases between. Germline-derived CDR1 and CDR2 are MGHRA and YSYEKL.

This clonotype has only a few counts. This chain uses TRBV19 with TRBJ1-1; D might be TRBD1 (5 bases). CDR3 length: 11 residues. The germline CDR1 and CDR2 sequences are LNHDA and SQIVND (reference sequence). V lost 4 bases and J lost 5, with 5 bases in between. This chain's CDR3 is CASSKGTEAFF. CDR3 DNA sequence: TGTGCCAGTAGTAAGGGGACTGAAGCTTTCTTT.

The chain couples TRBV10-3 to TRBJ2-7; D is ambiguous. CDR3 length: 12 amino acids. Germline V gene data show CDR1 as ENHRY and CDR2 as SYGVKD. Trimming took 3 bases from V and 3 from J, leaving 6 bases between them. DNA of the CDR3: TGTGCCATCAGTGACCCGAGCTACGAGCAGTACTTC. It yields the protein CAISDPSYEQYF.

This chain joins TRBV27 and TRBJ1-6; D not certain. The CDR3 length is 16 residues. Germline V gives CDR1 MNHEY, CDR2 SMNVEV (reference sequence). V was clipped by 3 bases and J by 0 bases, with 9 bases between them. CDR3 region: CASSFGLNSYNSPLHF. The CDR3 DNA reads TGTGCCAGCAGTTTCGGATTAAACTCCTATAATTCACCCCTCCACTTT.

The CDR3 DNA follows: TGTGCCAGCAGATCACAGGGCTCCAATTCACCCCTCCACTTT. This encodes CASRSQGSNSPLHF. V is TRBV6-5 and J is TRBJ1-6; perhaps TRBD1 as D (6 bases). The CDR3 contains 14 residues. Germline CDR1 MNHEY, CDR2 SVGAGI. The V end lost 6 bases, the J end lost 7 bases, and 13 bases lay between the germline ends.

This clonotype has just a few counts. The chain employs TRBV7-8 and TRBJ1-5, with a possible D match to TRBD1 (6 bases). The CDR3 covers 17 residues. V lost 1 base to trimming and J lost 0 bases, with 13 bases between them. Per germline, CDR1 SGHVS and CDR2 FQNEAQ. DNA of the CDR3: TGTGCCAGCAGCTTAGAAAGGACAGTTTATAGCAATCAGCCCCAGCATTTT. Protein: CASSLERTVYSNQPQHF.

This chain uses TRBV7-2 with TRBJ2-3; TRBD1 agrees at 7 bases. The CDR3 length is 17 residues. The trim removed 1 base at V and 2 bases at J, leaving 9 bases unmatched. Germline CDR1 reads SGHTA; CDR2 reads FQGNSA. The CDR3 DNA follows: TGTGCCAGCAGCTTAGATGGGACAGCGCTCCCCACAGATACGCAGTATTTT. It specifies CASSLDGTALPTDTQYF.

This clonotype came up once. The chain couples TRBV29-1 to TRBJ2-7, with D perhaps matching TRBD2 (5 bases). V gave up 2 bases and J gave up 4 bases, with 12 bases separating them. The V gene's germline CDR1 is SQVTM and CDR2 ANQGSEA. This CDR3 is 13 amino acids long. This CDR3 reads CSVEFRDSYEQYV. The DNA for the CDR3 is TGCAGCGTTGAATTTCGGGATTCTTACGAGCAGTACGTC.

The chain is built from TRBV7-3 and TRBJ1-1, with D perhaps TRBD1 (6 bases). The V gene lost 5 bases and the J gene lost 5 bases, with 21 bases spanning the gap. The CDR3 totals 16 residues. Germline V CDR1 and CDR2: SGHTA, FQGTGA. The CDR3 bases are TGTGCCAGCAGCCCCCGAGGGGCGAGAGGGGGGACTGAAGCTTTCTTT. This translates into CASSPRGARGGTEAFF.

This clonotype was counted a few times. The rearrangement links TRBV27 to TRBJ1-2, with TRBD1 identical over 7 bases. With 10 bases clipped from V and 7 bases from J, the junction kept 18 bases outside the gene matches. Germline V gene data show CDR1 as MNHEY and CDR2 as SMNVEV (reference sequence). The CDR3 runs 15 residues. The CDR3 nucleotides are TGTGCCACAATATCCTCCATCGGGACAGTTTTTGGCTACACCTTC. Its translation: CATISSIGTVFGYTF.